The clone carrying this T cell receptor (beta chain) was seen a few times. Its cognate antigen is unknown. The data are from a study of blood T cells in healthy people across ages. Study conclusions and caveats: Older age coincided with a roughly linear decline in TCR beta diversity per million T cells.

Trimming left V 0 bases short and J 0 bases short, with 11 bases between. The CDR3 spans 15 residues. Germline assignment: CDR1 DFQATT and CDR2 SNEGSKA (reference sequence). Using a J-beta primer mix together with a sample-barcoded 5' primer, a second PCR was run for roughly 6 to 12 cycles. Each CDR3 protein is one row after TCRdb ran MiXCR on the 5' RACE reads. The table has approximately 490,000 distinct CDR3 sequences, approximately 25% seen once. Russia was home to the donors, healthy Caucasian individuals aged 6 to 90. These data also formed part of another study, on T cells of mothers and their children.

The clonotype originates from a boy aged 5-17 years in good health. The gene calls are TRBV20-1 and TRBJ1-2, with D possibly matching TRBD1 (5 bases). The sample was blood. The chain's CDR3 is CSARDGAKANYGYTF. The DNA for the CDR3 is TGCAGTGCTAGAGATGGGGCTAAAGCTAACTATGGCTACACCTTC.